The TCR beta chain under discussion was sequenced for a study of shared T cell receptors in the human thymus. The ends were cut back, 2 bases at V and 3 bases at J, with 8 bases in the middle. Germline CDR1 is SGHNT and CDR2 is YENEEA. CDR3 length: 13 amino acids. Profiling relied on immunoSEQ multiplex PCR, and the TCRdb table lists in-frame clones only, not all of them. The sample lists hundreds of thousands of clones, 88% seen once, with approximately 0.011% in the top ten. This sample also appeared in a second study, on human thymus T cells. That paper adds: Thymic TCR repertoires of unrelated people reportedly overlapped highly.

The V gene is TRBV11-3, the J gene TRBJ2-7; D is perhaps TRBD1 (5 bases). The sequence came from a boy younger than two with a congenital heart defect. Sequenced material: thymocytes. The CDR3 reads CASSLNRGYEQYF. CDR3 DNA: TGTGCCAGCAGCTTAAATAGGGGCTACGAGCAGTACTTC.